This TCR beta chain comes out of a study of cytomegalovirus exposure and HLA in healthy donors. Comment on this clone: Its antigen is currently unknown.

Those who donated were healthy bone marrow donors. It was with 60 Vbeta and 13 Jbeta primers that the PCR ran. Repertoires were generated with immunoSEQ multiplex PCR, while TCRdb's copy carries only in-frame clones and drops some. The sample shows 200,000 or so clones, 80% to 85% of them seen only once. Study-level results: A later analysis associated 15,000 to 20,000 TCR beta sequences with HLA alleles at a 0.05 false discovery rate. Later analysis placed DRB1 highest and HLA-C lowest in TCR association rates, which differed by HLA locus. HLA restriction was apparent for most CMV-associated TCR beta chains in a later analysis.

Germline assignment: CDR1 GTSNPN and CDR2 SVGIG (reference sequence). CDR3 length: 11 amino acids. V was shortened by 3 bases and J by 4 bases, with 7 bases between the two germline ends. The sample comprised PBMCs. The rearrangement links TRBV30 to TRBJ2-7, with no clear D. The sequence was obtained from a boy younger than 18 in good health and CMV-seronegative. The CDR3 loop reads CAWSGGYEQYF. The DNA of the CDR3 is TGTGCCTGGAGCGGCGGATACGAGCAGTACTTC. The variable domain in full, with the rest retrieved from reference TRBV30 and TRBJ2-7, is SQTIHQWPATLVQPVGSPLSLECTVEGTSNPNLYWYRQAAGRGLQLLFYSVGIGQISSEVPQNLSASRPQDRQFILSSKKLLLSDSGFYLCAWSGGYEQYFGPGTRLTVT.